This TCR beta chain was identified in a study of T cell repertoires in cytomegalovirus infection. Turning to this clonotype: Its antigen is still unknown.

TCRdb re-called the reads with MiXCR, one entry per CDR3 protein. The table has around 900,000 distinct CDR3 sequences, approximately 32% seen once. Germline CDR1 is MGHRA and CDR2 is YSYEKL. The length of the CDR3 is 19 residues. The ends were cut back, 3 bases at V and 2 bases at J, with 22 bases in the middle. This sequence originates from a human donor in good health (CMV status not recorded). Some clones in this sample may be carry-over from other donors' samples. This sequence joins TRBV4-1 and TRBJ2-2, with D unresolved. The sample in question was cultured CD8+ T cells from PBMCs, obtained from culture after CMV antigen stimulation. The CDR3 here is CASSHPLGGPISNTGELFF. The DNA of the CDR3 is TGCGCCAGCAGCCATCCCTTGGGCGGCCCCATATCTAACACCGGGGAGCTGTTTTTT.